This entry lists 28 T cell receptor beta chains sequenced from one sample in a study of OX40 agonist ivuxolimab in advanced cancers. Repertoires were generated with immunoSEQ multiplex PCR, while TCRdb's copy carries only in-frame clones and drops some. The sample records 40,000 to 50,000 clones, approximately 86% being singletons. The material sequenced was CD4+ or CD8+ T cells sorted from blood, taken in a trial of the OX40 agonist ivuxolimab. Receptors originate from an adult with an advanced solid tumor such as melanoma, head and neck, liver or kidney cancer.

The V and J genes are TRBV6-1 and TRBJ1-5; D is unresolved. Germline V lookup: CDR1 MNHNS, CDR2 SASEGT. The CDR3 is 14 residues long. Deletions cut 10 bases from V and 0 bases from J, with 13 bases between. CDR3 protein: CATRGGISNQPQHF. The CDR3 DNA reads TGTGCCACCCGGGGAGGGATTAGCAATCAGCCCCAGCATTTT.

The genes are TRBV28 and TRBJ2-7, with TRBD2 identical over 12 bases. V gave up 6 bases and J gave up 3 bases; unmatched junction bases: 6. Germline V gene lookup returns CDR1 MDHEN and CDR2 SYDVKM. The CDR3 consists of 15 residues. The CDR3 nucleotides read TGTGCCAGCAGGATGACTAGCGGGAGAGGCTACGAGCAGTACTTC. It yields the protein CASRMTSGRGYEQYF.

The chain combines TRBV9 with TRBJ2-7, with 7 nucleotides matching TRBD1. V lost 4 bases and J lost 7; bases outside the gene matches: 29. In germline, CDR1 is SGDLS, CDR2 YYNGEE. The CDR3 loop spans 20 amino acids. The CDR3 DNA is TGTGCCAGCAGCCCCGGAAGTGGAGACAGGGTAAATCCCTCTACCTGGGAGCAGTACTTC. This translates into CASSPGSGDRVNPSTWEQYF.

The chain recombines TRBV7-2 with TRBJ1-5; D gene ambiguous. This CDR3 is built from 15 residues. Per germline, CDR1 SGHTA and CDR2 FQGNSA. The V gene lost 4 bases and the J gene lost 1 base, with 11 bases spanning the gap. CDR3 sequence: CASSSTGVSNQPQHF. As DNA, the CDR3 is TGTGCCAGCAGCTCGACCGGGGTAAGCAATCAGCCCCAGCATTTT.

The CDR3 protein is CASSLLTGENQPQHF. Here the CDR3 DNA reads TGTGCCAGCAGTTTATTGACAGGGGAAAATCAGCCCCAGCATTTT. This chain uses TRBV27 with TRBJ1-5; 8 nucleotides match TRBD1. The CDR3 consists of 15 residues. CDR1 MNHEY and CDR2 SMNVEV come from the germline V gene (reference sequence). V lost 1 base and J lost 4; bases outside the gene matches: 3.

The rearrangement uses TRBV6-1 and TRBJ1-2; D uncertain. Per germline, CDR1 MNHNS and CDR2 SASEGT. V was pared by 9 bases and J by 7 bases, with 24 bases between. The CDR3 has 15 residues. CDR3 nucleotides: TGTGCCAGTCGTCCTAAAAGGGTGACCTTTTTTGGCTACACCTTC. Translation gives CASRPKRVTFFGYTF.

The chain combines TRBV9 with TRBJ2-1, with 7 bases that match TRBD1. The CDR3 runs 16 residues. Trimming removed 0 bases from V and 7 bases from J; junction bases left unmatched: 10. Germline V CDR1 and CDR2: SGDLS, YYNGEE. The DNA of the CDR3 is TGTGCCAGCAGCGTAGAGAGGGGGCCAAATTTGAATGAGCAGTTCTTC. It translates to CASSVERGPNLNEQFF.

The sample holds a few counts of this clone. V and J are TRBV7-9 and TRBJ2-1; 8 positions agree with TRBD1. Germline-derived CDR1 and CDR2 are SEHNR and FQNEAQ (reference sequence). This CDR3 has 15 residues. V was pared by 5 bases and J by 6 bases, with 9 bases of the junction left unmatched. The CDR3 region has the DNA TGTGCCAGCAGCCACCGGGACAGGAGTTTCAATGAGCAGTTCTTC. Translation gives CASSHRDRSFNEQFF.

The V gene is TRBV9, the J gene TRBJ1-1; D remains unclear. The CDR3 runs 13 residues. Trimming took 0 bases from V and 10 from J, leaving 13 bases between them. CDR1 and CDR2 (germline): SGDLS, YYNGEE. In DNA, the CDR3 is TGTGCCAGCAGCGTAGTCACCGTCGGCGGAGCTTTCTTT. Residues: CASSVVTVGGAFF.

The chain employs TRBV2 and TRBJ2-6; tentatively, D is TRBD1 (6 bases). Germline CDR1 reads SNHLY; CDR2 reads FYNNEI. The V and J ends lost 2 bases and 4 bases respectively, with 9 bases between them. The CDR3 has 15 residues. The CDR3 DNA follows: TGTGCCAGCAGTGAACAGGGGAGAGGGGCCAACGTCCTGACTTTC. It encodes CASSEQGRGANVLTF.

J is TRBJ2-1 and V is TRBV6-5; 9 bases match TRBD1. The ends lost 4 bases at V and 9 bases at J; junction bases unmatched: 7. Germline loops: CDR1 MNHEY, CDR2 SVGAGI. CDR3 size: 14 residues. The CDR3 spells CASSWGTGITEQFF. In DNA, the CDR3 is TGTGCCAGCAGTTGGGGGACAGGGATCACTGAGCAGTTCTTC.

This clone was observed a handful of times. V is TRBV7-9 and J is TRBJ1-1, with a possible D match to TRBD1 (5 bases). The CDR3 is 13 amino acids. Germline-derived CDR1 and CDR2 are SEHNR and FQNEAQ (reference sequence). The V end was cut by 5 bases, the J end by 8 bases, with 15 bases between. CDR3 sequence: CASSQSGQVEAFF. CDR3 sequence (DNA): TGTGCCAGCAGCCAGTCGGGGCAGGTCGAAGCTTTCTTT.

CDR3 loop: CASSEDRGTGELFF. The CDR3 DNA is TGTGCCAGCAGTGAGGACAGGGGAACCGGGGAGCTGTTTTTT. This chain uses TRBV6-6 with TRBJ2-2; 9 positions agree with TRBD1. The CDR3 sequence is 14 residues long. V shed 5 bases and J 5 bases; nucleotides not matched to a gene: 3. CDR1 is MNHNY and CDR2 is SVGAGI in the germline V gene (reference sequence).

The rearrangement joins TRBV9 to TRBJ1-6; D not certain. The CDR3 consists of 14 residues. Looked up from germline, CDR1 is SGDLS and CDR2 is YYNGEE. V lost 3 bases, J lost 7 bases, and 11 bases lay in between. DNA of the CDR3: TGTGCCAGCAGCGCCGACCTCGGGAATTCACCCCTCCACTTT. It is translated as CASSADLGNSPLHF.

This chain links TRBV5-1 with TRBJ1-6; no reliable D call. This CDR3 has 15 amino acids. V gave up 8 bases and J gave up 9 bases, with 21 bases separating them. The V gene's germline CDR1 is SGHRS and CDR2 YFSETQ. CDR3 nucleotide sequence: TGCGCCAGTAAACCAGATCTACGGGTAGGTTCACCCCTCCACTTT. Translation: CASKPDLRVGSPLHF.

V usage is TRBV13 and J usage is TRBJ2-5, with 12 bases lining up with TRBD2. The CDR3 sequence is 15 residues long. Germline trimming cut 5 bases from V and 2 bases from J; bases unmatched to any gene: 3. The germline CDR1 and CDR2 sequences are PRHDT and FYEKMQ (reference sequence). The DNA for the CDR3 is TGTGCCAGCAGCCCTGGGACTAGCGGGCAAGAGACCCAGTACTTC. Translating gives CASSPGTSGQETQYF.

The V call is TRBV30, the J call TRBJ1-1; no reliable D call. CDR3 length equals 11 residues. Trimming cost V 2 bases and J 2 bases, with 3 bases left between them. Looked up from germline, CDR1 is GTSNPN and CDR2 is SVGIG (reference sequence). The chain's CDR3 is CAWSYNTEAFF. The CDR3 nucleotides read TGTGCCTGGAGTTACAACACTGAAGCTTTCTTT.

CDR3 sequence: CASRDRCSSGANVLTF. The CDR3 DNA follows: TGTGCCAGCAGAGACAGGTGCTCCTCTGGGGCCAACGTCCTGACTTTC. The rearrangement uses TRBV6-4 and TRBJ2-6; TRBD1 is a possible D gene (6 bases). Germline V CDR1 and CDR2: MRHNA, SNTAGT. V was pared by 6 bases and J by 0 bases, with 12 bases between. CDR3 length: 16 residues.

This chain links TRBV5-1 with TRBJ2-3; D unresolved. V lost 4 bases to trimming and J lost 1 base, with 10 bases between them. The germline V gene encodes CDR1 SGHRS and CDR2 YFSETQ. This CDR3 has 14 amino acids. The DNA for the CDR3 is TGCGCCAGCAGCCCCTGGGGTCGCACAGATACGCAGTATTTT. Protein sequence: CASSPWGRTDTQYF.

The chain employs TRBV28 and TRBJ2-1, with TRBD2 matching 9 bases. V was pared by 3 bases and J by 8 bases, with 8 bases of the junction left unmatched. The CDR3 consists of 15 residues. The germline V gene encodes CDR1 MDHEN and CDR2 SYDVKM. CDR3 sequence reads: CASSFRSGRRYEQFF. The CDR3 DNA reads TGTGCCAGCAGTTTTCGAAGCGGGAGGAGGTATGAGCAGTTCTTC.

The V call is TRBV27, the J call TRBJ1-5; 7 bases fit TRBD1. Germline trimming cut 6 bases from V and 0 bases from J; bases unmatched to any gene: 8. The CDR3 extends over 16 amino acids. Germline loops: CDR1 MNHEY, CDR2 SMNVEV (reference sequence). CDR3 sequence reads: CASSYTGDNSNQPQHF. CDR3 bases: TGTGCCAGCAGCTACACAGGGGATAATAGCAATCAGCCCCAGCATTTT.

The chain joins TRBV27 to TRBJ2-1, with TRBD2 matching over 8 bases. The CDR3 covers 14 residues. Losses at the gene ends were 7 bases for V and 4 bases for J; bases not matched to a gene: 6. The germline gives CDR1 MNHEY, CDR2 SMNVEV (reference sequence). CDR3 region: CASNAGGAYNEQFF. The DNA of the CDR3 is TGTGCCAGCAATGCCGGGGGGGCGTACAATGAGCAGTTCTTC.

The chain uses TRBV11-2 and TRBJ1-1, with D possibly matching TRBD1 (5 bases). V was cut by 5 bases and J by 2 bases, with 15 bases left in between. Germline CDR1 SGHAT, CDR2 FQNNGV. The CDR3 totals 15 residues. The CDR3 here is CASSQGTGQNTEAFF. The CDR3 DNA follows: TGTGCCAGCAGCCAAGGGACGGGTCAAAACACTGAAGCTTTCTTT.

The chain uses TRBV14 and TRBJ2-7; TRBD1 might be the D (6 bases). CDR3 length equals 14 residues. Germline values: CDR1 SGHDN, CDR2 FVKESK. V lost 5 bases and J lost 4, with 15 bases in between. The CDR3 is CASSYRQDRYEQYF. CDR3 bases: TGTGCCAGCAGCTACAGACAGGACCGTTACGAGCAGTACTTC.

V and J are TRBV19 and TRBJ2-1, with TRBD1 matching over 10 bases. The length of the CDR3 is 15 residues. J was trimmed by 6 bases and V by 5 bases; bases with no gene match: 7. The V gene's germline CDR1 is LNHDA and CDR2 SQIVND (reference sequence). CDR3 protein: CASSWRDRGINEQFF. CDR3 in DNA: TGTGCCAGTAGTTGGCGGGACAGGGGAATCAATGAGCAGTTCTTC.

J is TRBJ2-5 and V is TRBV4-2, with 8 bases identical to TRBD2. With 4 bases clipped from V and 5 bases from J, the junction kept 9 bases outside the gene matches. This CDR3 spans 15 amino acids. CDR1 is LGHNA, CDR2 YNFKEQ, per germline. CDR3: CASSPSRGALETQYF. The DNA of the CDR3 is TGTGCCAGCAGCCCGTCGCGGGGGGCTCTGGAGACCCAGTACTTC.

This chain joins TRBV7-9 and TRBJ2-2, with D perhaps matching TRBD1 (6 bases). The CDR3 contains 14 residues. Trimming cost V 2 bases and J 6 bases, with 10 bases left between them. Germline assignment: CDR1 SEHNR and CDR2 FQNEAQ (reference sequence). In DNA, the CDR3 is TGTGCCAGCAGCTTACAGGGGACGGCCGGGGAGCTGTTTTTT. Residues: CASSLQGTAGELFF.

The CDR3: CASMGSSYEQYF. The CDR3 DNA reads TGTGCCAGCATGGGAAGCTCCTACGAGCAGTACTTC. V usage is TRBV7-9 and J usage is TRBJ2-7; D remains ambiguous. Trimming cost V 7 bases and J 0 bases, with 7 bases left between them. Germline V gene lookup returns CDR1 SEHNR and CDR2 FQNEAQ (reference sequence). The CDR3 has 12 residues.